A single sample gave rise to the 5 T cell receptor beta chains below, sequenced in a study of post-analysis software for immune sequencing data (dated by TCRdb to the mid-2010s). Libraries were constructed by PCR. Data came from an Illumina HiSeq 2500. To reduce PCR and sequencing biases, unique molecular identifiers were incorporated into the TCR beta cDNA libraries. TCRdb reran the public reads through fastp at Q25 and MiXCR, keeping productive beta chains. CDR3 protein duplicates are merged, each entry listing the most common genes and DNA. Across this sample there are about 820,000 distinct CDR3 sequences, with under 70% seen only once. 4% to 5.5% of the sample is in the top ten clones. Here is what the overall study found, with its caveats: Significantly higher frequencies in patients than in controls were found for about five TRBV segments, including TRBV5-6, TRBV5-1 and TRBV20-1.

Their cognate antigens are unknown. The material sequenced was blood. The receptor set was obtained from a girl aged 10 to 17 with multiple sclerosis.

V is TRBV3-1 and J is TRBJ2-2; D is undetermined. The CDR3 covers 14 residues. V was pared by 6 bases and J by 3 bases, with 11 bases between. Germline-derived CDR1 and CDR2 are LGHDT and YNNKEL (reference sequence). The CDR3 DNA is TGTGCCAGCAGTACCGACAAATACACCGGGGAGCTGTTTTTT. It is translated as CASSTDKYTGELFF.

This sequence joins TRBV14 and TRBJ1-4, with 8 positions matching TRBD1. CDR3 length: 16 amino acids. The V gene end was trimmed by 0 bases and the J gene end by 8 bases; junction bases not matched to a gene: 8. Per germline, CDR1 SGHDN and CDR2 FVKESK. The CDR3, as DNA: TGTGCCAGCAGCCAAGAAAAGGACAGGGTAAACGAAAAACTGTTTTTT. It translates to CASSQEKDRVNEKLFF.

The chain links TRBV2 to TRBJ2-4; D may be TRBD1 (6 bases). The DNA end is a closer match to TRBJ2-7, so the J assignment may be wrong. The germline V gene encodes CDR1 SNHLY and CDR2 FYNNEI. This CDR3 is 13 amino acids long. CDR3: CASIRTVSYEQYF. CDR3 DNA sequence: TGTGCCAGCATCAGGACAGTTTCCTACGAGCAGTACTTC.

This clonotype was counted a few times. The genes are TRBV29-1 and TRBJ1-2; 9 bases match TRBD1. V lost 4 bases and J lost 6; bases outside the gene matches: 12. The CDR3 is 15 amino acids. Germline assignment: CDR1 SQVTM and CDR2 ANQGSEA. CDR3 bases: TGCAGCGTTGGCGTGAGGACAGGGGTTGGGGATGGCTACACCTTC. Translation: CSVGVRTGVGDGYTF.

Only a few counts were recorded for this clonotype. DNA of the CDR3: TGTGCCAGCAGTCTAGGGACAGCTCAGCCCCAGCATTTT. Its protein is CASSLGTAQPQHF. V usage is TRBV6-6 and J usage is TRBJ1-5; 7 bases agree with TRBD1. V shed 5 bases and J 6 bases; nucleotides not matched to a gene: 4. The CDR3 sequence is 13 residues long. Germline-derived CDR1 and CDR2 are MNHNY and SVGAGI (reference sequence).